The 12 T cell receptor beta chains listed next were all sequenced from one sample in a study of OX40 agonist ivuxolimab in advanced cancers. Generated by immunoSEQ multiplex PCR, the TCRdb table keeps only in-frame clones and is missing some. Of 71,000 or so clones listed, more than 75% were seen once; the top ten hold around 0.76%. This sample comprised CD4+ or CD8+ T cells sorted from blood, obtained in a trial of the OX40 agonist ivuxolimab. All receptors derive from an adult with an advanced solid tumor such as melanoma, head and neck, liver or kidney cancer.

The chain recombines TRBV14 with TRBJ1-1; 7 bases fit TRBD1. V lost 2 bases, J lost 5 bases, and 11 bases stayed unmatched. Germline loops: CDR1 SGHDN, CDR2 FVKESK. The CDR3 has 16 residues. CDR3 sequence (DNA): TGTGCCAGCAGCCAAAGACGGTTGAGGGGGCGAACTGAAGCTTTCTTT. It translates to CASSQRRLRGRTEAFF.

The chain has TRBV19 and TRBJ1-1; D uncertain. This CDR3 region has 15 residues. Trimming cost V 2 bases and J 4 bases, with 14 bases left between them. Germline V lookup: CDR1 LNHDA, CDR2 SQIVND (reference sequence). CDR3 nucleotides: TGTGCCAGTAGTATAAGGTTCATGAGGAGCACTGAAGCTTTCTTT. It is translated as CASSIRFMRSTEAFF. Based on the CDR3 plus reference TRBV19 and TRBJ1-1, the full variable domain is DGGITQSPKYLFRKEGQNVTLSCEQNLNHDAMYWYRQDPGQGLRLIYYSQIVNDFQKGDIAEGYSVSREKKESFPLTVTSAQKNPTAFYLCASSIRFMRSTEAFFGQGTRLTVV.

The J gene is TRBJ2-2, the V gene TRBV30; TRBD1 or TRBD2 may be the D gene (7 bases each). V dropped 1 base and J dropped 6 bases, with 21 bases sitting between them. Germline assignment: CDR1 GTSNPN and CDR2 SVGIG (reference sequence). This CDR3 contains 17 residues. This CDR3 is CAWSGKGAGVEPGELFF. The CDR3 DNA follows: TGTGCCTGGAGTGGGAAGGGGGCGGGGGTGGAGCCCGGGGAGCTGTTTTTT.

The V and J genes are TRBV7-2 and TRBJ1-3, with 7 positions matching TRBD1. CDR3 length equals 17 residues. Germline lookup yields CDR1 SGHTA and CDR2 FQGNSA. Trimming at V came to 5 bases and at J to 4 bases, leaving 14 bases not matched to a gene. Written as DNA, the CDR3 is TGTGCCAGCAGCCCATTACAGGGGCTCAATTCAGGAAACACCATATATTTT. Amino acids: CASSPLQGLNSGNTIYF.

The chain has TRBV19 and TRBJ1-2; tentative D call: TRBD1 (6 bases). Germline V gene sequence: CDR1 LNHDA, CDR2 SQIVND (reference sequence). The CDR3 has 16 amino acids. The V gene lost 3 bases and the J gene lost 1 base, with 15 bases spanning the gap. This CDR3 is CASSIGGARGNYGYTF. The CDR3 coding sequence is TGTGCCAGTAGTATCGGTGGTGCCAGGGGTAACTATGGCTACACCTTC.

The chain couples TRBV6-5 to TRBJ1-1; D uncertain. The CDR3 has 14 residues. Trimming removed 0 bases at V and 1 base at J, with 6 bases between. Per the germline V gene, CDR1 is MNHEY and CDR2 is SVGAGI. The CDR3 protein is CASSYSTRNTEAFF. In DNA form, the CDR3 reads TGTGCCAGCAGTTACTCGACGAGGAACACTGAAGCTTTCTTT.

The rearrangement uses TRBV28 and TRBJ2-5, with D unresolved. V lost 8 bases and J lost 5, with 9 bases in between. In germline, CDR1 is MDHEN, CDR2 SYDVKM. This CDR3 comprises 11 residues. For the CDR3, the DNA is TGTGCCAGCGGTGTTTTGGAGACCCAGTACTTC. Translated, it gives CASGVLETQYF. Supplemented by reference TRBV28 and TRBJ2-5, the full variable domain reads DVKVTQSSRYLVKRTGEKVFLECVQDMDHENMFWYRQDPGLGLRLIYFSYDVKMKEKGDIPEGYSVSREKKERFSLILESASTNQTSMYLCASGVLETQYFGPGTRLLVL.

The rearrangement uses TRBV5-1 and TRBJ2-1; a weak D match, TRBD2 (5 bases). The CDR3 sequence is 16 residues long. The germline V gene encodes CDR1 SGHRS and CDR2 YFSETQ. Trimming removed 0 bases from V and 0 bases from J, with 10 bases in between. CDR3 protein: CASSLVSGSSYNEQFF. The CDR3, as DNA: TGCGCCAGCAGCTTGGTCAGCGGAAGCTCCTACAATGAGCAGTTCTTC.

The chain employs TRBV7-8 and TRBJ1-5; 9 positions match TRBD1. The length of the CDR3 is 15 residues. The V gene's germline CDR1 is SGHVS and CDR2 FQNEAQ. J lost 7 bases, V lost 5 bases, and 9 bases had no gene match. CDR3 residues: CASSPGTGFSQPQHF. DNA of the CDR3: TGTGCCAGCAGCCCTGGGACAGGGTTTAGCCAGCCCCAGCATTTT.

This chain links TRBV7-3 with TRBJ2-2, with TRBD1 matching over 7 bases. CDR3 length: 13 residues. Germline values: CDR1 SGHTA, CDR2 FQGTGA. V dropped 6 bases and J dropped 6; count of bases not matched to a gene: 4. CDR3 sequence reads: CASSRQGPGELFF. Here the CDR3 DNA reads TGTGCCAGCAGTCGACAGGGCCCCGGGGAGCTGTTTTTT.

The chain carries TRBV28 and TRBJ1-4, with D possibly being TRBD1 (6 bases). This CDR3 has 15 residues. Per germline, CDR1 MDHEN and CDR2 SYDVKM. V lost 3 bases to trimming and J lost 7 bases, with 15 bases between them. The CDR3 reads CASSLAQGRGEKLFF. The CDR3 coding sequence is TGTGCCAGCAGTTTGGCACAGGGACGGGGTGAAAAACTGTTTTTT.

The chain uses TRBV10-1 and TRBJ2-1, with D possibly being TRBD2 (6 bases). Germline V gives CDR1 WNHNN, CDR2 SYGVQD (reference sequence). CDR3 length: 15 amino acids. V was cut by 4 bases and J by 0 bases, with 10 bases left in between. The CDR3 region is CASSVAGSSYNEQFF. In DNA, the CDR3 is TGCGCCAGCAGTGTGGCGGGGAGCTCCTACAATGAGCAGTTCTTC.